The rows below give T cell receptor beta chains drawn from one sample of a study of blood T cell repertoires in COVID-19. The data were produced by immunoSEQ multiplex PCR, yet TCRdb's version contains in-frame clones alone and is incomplete. This sample yields 99,000 or so clones, of which around 90% are seen a single time; approximately 2% belongs to the top ten. Sample: peripheral blood. The receptors here all came from a man between 50 and 59 years old with COVID-19, enrolled during active disease. Both conserved end residues are part of each CDR3. Each record gives: clone size, CDR3 length, V gene, CDR3 protein. Not all rows give a size; the values are once, few, many and, for expanded clones, a class.

NA,14,TRBV19,CASSIILGNQPQHF
NA,16,TRBV7-8,CASSLAEGRSGNTIYF
once,13,TRBV12-5,CATGRGVQDEQFF
NA,14,TRBV11-3,CASSQPDSLGTQYF
NA,14,TRBV27,CASSRGSLNTEAFF
NA,16,TRBV5-1,CASTPGDRGGNNEQFF
NA,14,TRBV5-1,CASSPGTNSYEQYF
NA,16,TRBV4-1,CASSQDRLAGGYEQYF
NA,16,TRBV14,CASSQDSGGTFGEQFF
NA,16,TRBV13,CASSSLIGASKETQYF
NA,13,TRBV7-3,CASSATGGYGYTF
NA,15,TRBV9,CASSVGGRSNQPQHF
NA,14,TRBV3-1/TRBV3-2,CASRGGGYTDTQYF
NA,13,TRBV5-1,CASSDRTGNTIYF
NA,13,TRBV12-3/TRBV12-4,CASSQGTFTEQFF
NA,15,TRBV6-5,CASATSVETQGEQYF
NA,15,TRBV24-1,CATSDLWGETDTQYF
NA,17,TRBV4-3,CASSPDVLAGYTYEQYF
few,13,TRBV30,CARRALGNTEAFF
once,17,TRBV5-4,CASSFRLAGGSTDTQYF
NA,16,TRBV4-2,CASSQAPGQGSDTQYF
NA,13,TRBV12-3/TRBV12-4,CASSLYLTGELFF
NA,18,TRBV27,CASSSRTGGFSRMETQYF
NA,16,TRBV2,CASRVGTGTYNSPLHF
NA,15,TRBV29-1,CSVEDEVSSYNEQFF
NA,15,TRBV5-4,CASSLAPGSGNTIYF
NA,13,TRBV6-6,CASRYRGQGRSTF
NA,12,TRBV2,CASRLNSYEQYF
NA,19,TRBV21-1,CASITLRDRVSSNTGELFF
NA,11,TRBV20-1,CSASFSGLQHF
NA,16,TRBV2,CASKAYRGPGANVLTF
NA,16,TRBV19,CASRVFGGVSGNTIYF
NA,19,TRBV5-1,CASSLPPRTGSSSGNTIYF
once,15,TRBV7-6,CASSLRQGSSEKLFF
NA,15,TRBV5-4,CASSLALAGGNEQFF
NA,17,TRBV7-2,CASSLAGTGRRTGELFF
NA,18,TRBV7-9,CASSFAGLASVSYNEQFF
NA,16,TRBV9,CASSVDSGGALYEQFF
once,13,TRBV7-2,CAIQPRGYNEQFF
NA,12,TRBV25-1,CASGEGTYEQYF
NA,16,TRBV4-2,CASSQDRASGADTQYF
once,15,TRBV14,CASSQDRGSLGSYTF
once,15,TRBV5-4,CASSPLSGGYNEQFF
NA,15,TRBV5-5,CASSLAQPQGNEQFF
NA,10,TRBV5-1,CASSLAAAVF
NA,16,TRBV3-1/TRBV3-2,CASSQVRISFTGELFF
NA,13,TRBV19,CASNPTGAYEQYF
once,13,TRBV7-2,CASSLFVNTEAFF
NA,13,TRBV29-1,CSTRDKSNYGYTF
NA,14,TRBV7-7,CASSLAGRANEQFF
NA,17,TRBV4-2,CASSLLPRGGYSYEQYF
NA,13,TRBV7-3,CASSWTGYGEQFF
NA,13,TRBV4-1,CASSLGPRDTIYF
NA,16,TRBV20-1,CSASAGTEIWEYGYTF
once,16,TRBV3-1/TRBV3-2,CASSSRGRTTNEKLFF
NA,19,TRBV18,CASSPPRLAGKFSYNEQFF
NA,14,TRBV7-9,CASSPPDRGSEAFF
few,13,TRBV6-5,CASTGQGGSPLHF